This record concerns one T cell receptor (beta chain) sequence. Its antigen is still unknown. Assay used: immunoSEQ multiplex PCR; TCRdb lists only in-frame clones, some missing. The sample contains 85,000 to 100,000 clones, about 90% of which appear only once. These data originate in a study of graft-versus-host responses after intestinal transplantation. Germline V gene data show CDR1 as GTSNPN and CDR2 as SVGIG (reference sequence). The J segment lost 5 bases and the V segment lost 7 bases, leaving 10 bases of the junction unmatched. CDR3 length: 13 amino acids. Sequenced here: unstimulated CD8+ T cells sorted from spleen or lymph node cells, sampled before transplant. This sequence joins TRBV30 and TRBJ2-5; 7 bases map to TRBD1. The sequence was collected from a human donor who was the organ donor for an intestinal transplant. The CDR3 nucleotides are TGTGCCTCCACGTGGGAACAGGGGGAGACCCAGTACTTC. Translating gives CASTWEQGETQYF. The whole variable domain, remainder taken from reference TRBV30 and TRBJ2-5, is SQTIHQWPATLVQPVGSPLSLECTVEGTSNPNLYWYRQAAGRGLQLLFYSVGIGQISSEVPQNLSASRPQDRQFILSSKKLLLSDSGFYLCASTWEQGETQYFGPGTRLLVL.